The T cell receptor beta chain described here comes from a study of blood T cell repertoires in COVID-19. At the level of the study: The samples span acute and convalescent COVID-19 from the United States, Italy and Spain. PBMCs, B-cell-depleted T cells, or T cells were the source of the cDNA or gDNA that made up the material.

The germline V and J ends were trimmed by 1 base and 10 bases, with 14 bases remaining between them. The CDR3 runs to 15 residues. The V gene's germline CDR1 is LGHDT and CDR2 YNNKEL (reference sequence). Methods used by the authors: Reference gene primer amplification gave estimated nucleated cell counts. Clones were sequenced by immunoSEQ multiplex PCR, and TCRdb holds only the in-frame ones, with some missing. V, J and clone size reflect that table, while D and trimming were determined from the DNA. The table records some 150,000 clones, 80% of them present only once. Material: peripheral blood. This chain uses TRBV3-1 (or the pseudogene TRBV3-2) with TRBJ1-6, with a tentative D call TRBD1 (6 bases). This clonotype originated in a man aged 60 to 69 with acute or convalescent COVID-19. This CDR3 reads CASSQAPGGESPLHF. CDR3 in DNA: TGTGCCAGCAGCCAAGCGCCGGGGGGCGAATCACCCCTCCACTTT.